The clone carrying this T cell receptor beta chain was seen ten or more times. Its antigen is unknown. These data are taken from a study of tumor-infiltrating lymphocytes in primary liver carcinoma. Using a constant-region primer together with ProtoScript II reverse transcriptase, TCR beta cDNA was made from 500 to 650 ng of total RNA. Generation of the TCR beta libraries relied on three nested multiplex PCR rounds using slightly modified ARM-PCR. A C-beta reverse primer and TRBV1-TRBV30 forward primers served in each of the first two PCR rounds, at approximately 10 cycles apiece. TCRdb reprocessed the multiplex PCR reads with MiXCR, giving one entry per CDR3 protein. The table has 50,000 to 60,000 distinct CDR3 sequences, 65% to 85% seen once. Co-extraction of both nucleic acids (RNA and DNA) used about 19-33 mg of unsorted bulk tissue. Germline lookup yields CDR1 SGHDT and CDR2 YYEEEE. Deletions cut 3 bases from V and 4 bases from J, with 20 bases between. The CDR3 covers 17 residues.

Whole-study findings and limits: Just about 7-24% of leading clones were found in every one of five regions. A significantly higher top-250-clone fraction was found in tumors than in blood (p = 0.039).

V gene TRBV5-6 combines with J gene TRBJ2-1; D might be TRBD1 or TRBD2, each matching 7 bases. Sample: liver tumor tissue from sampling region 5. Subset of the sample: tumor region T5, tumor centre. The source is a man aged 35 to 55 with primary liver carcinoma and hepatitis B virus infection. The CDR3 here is CASSSNLQGRGYNEQFF. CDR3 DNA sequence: TGTGCCAGCAGCTCGAACCTACAGGGGCGGGGGTACAATGAGCAGTTCTTC. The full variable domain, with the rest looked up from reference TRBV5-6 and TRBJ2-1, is DAGVTQSPTHLIKTRGQQVTLRCSPKSGHDTVSWYQQALGQGPQFIFQYYEEEERQRGNFPDRFSGHQFPNYSSELNVNALLLGDSALYLCASSSNLQGRGYNEQFFGPGTRLTVL.